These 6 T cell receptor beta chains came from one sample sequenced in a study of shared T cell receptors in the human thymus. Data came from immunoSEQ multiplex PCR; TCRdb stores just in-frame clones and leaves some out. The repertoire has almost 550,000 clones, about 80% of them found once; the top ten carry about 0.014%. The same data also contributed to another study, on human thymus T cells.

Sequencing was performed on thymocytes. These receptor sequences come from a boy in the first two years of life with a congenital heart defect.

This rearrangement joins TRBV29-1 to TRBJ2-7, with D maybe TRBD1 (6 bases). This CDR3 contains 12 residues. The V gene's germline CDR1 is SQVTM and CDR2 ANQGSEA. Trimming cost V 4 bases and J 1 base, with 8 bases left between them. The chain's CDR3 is CSVGDISYEQYF. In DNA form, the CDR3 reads TGCAGCGTTGGGGACATTTCCTACGAGCAGTACTTC.

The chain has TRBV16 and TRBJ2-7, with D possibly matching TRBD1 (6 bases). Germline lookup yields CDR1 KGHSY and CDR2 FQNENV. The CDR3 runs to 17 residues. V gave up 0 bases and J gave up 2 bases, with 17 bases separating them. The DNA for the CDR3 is TGTGCCAGCAGCCAATCGCCCTGGACAGTAAGTACCTACGAGCAGTACTTC. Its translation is CASSQSPWTVSTYEQYF.

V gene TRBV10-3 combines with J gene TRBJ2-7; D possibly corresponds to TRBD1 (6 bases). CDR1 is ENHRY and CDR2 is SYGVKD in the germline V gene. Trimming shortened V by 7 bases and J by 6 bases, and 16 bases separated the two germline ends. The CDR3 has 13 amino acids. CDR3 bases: TGTGCCATCATGCCACCAACAGGGTTCGAGCAGTACTTC. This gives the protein CAIMPPTGFEQYF.

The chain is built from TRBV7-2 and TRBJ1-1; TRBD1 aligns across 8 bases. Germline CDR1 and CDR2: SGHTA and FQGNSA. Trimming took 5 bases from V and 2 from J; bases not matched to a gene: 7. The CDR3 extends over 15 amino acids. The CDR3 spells CASSPDRGGNTEAFF. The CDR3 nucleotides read TGTGCCAGCAGCCCCGACAGGGGAGGAAACACTGAAGCTTTCTTT.

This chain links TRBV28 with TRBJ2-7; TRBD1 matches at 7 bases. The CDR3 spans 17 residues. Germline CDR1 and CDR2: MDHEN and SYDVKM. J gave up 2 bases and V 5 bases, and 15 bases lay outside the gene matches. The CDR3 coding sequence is TGTGCCAGCAGTCTAATACCCCTGGACAGGACAGCCTACGAGCAGTACTTC. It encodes CASSLIPLDRTAYEQYF.

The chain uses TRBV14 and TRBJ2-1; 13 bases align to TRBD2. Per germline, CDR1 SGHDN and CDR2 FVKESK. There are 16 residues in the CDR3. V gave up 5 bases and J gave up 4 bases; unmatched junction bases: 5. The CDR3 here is CASSSGTSGIYNEQFF. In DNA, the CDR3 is TGTGCCAGCAGCTCCGGGACTAGCGGGATTTACAATGAGCAGTTCTTC.